This TCR beta chain was sequenced for a study of blood T cells in healthy people across ages. This clonotype was picked up many times. V gave up 4 bases and J gave up 6 bases; unmatched junction bases: 2. CDR1 is SEHNR, CDR2 FQNEAQ, per germline (reference sequence). The CDR3 covers 13 residues. Per sample, at least 5 micrograms of total RNA were extracted. A second PCR, run for about 6 to 11 cycles, used a sample-barcoded 5' primer plus a J-beta primer mix. Using its own MiXCR run on the 5' RACE reads, TCRdb lists one record per CDR3 protein. The sample contains roughly 2 million distinct CDR3 sequences, 49% of which appear only once.

Material: blood. The receptor was derived from a woman in her forties in good health. This rearrangement joins TRBV7-9 to TRBJ1-2; 10 positions agree with TRBD1. DNA of the CDR3: TGTGCCAGCAGCTCCGACAGGGGGCATGGCTACACCTTC. It codes for CASSSDRGHGYTF.